This T cell receptor beta chain appears in the sequencing data of a study of T cell repertoires in cytomegalovirus infection (dated by TCRdb to between 2018 and 2021). Regarding the study in general: Alongside well-studied HLA-B-restricted epitopes, the peptide stimulations were aimed at recently identified HLA-C-restricted CMV epitopes, whose presentation resists viral immunomodulation. Because public TCR beta signatures pointed to carriage of CMV infection together with the matching HLA type, the HLA type of each donor mattered for the analysis.

Trimming at the junction amounts to 3 bases on V and 1 base on J, and the germline ends lie 7 bases apart. The CDR3 holds 13 amino acids from the cysteine to the phenylalanine. Only the CDR3 part of the read is kept: 39 bases, read in frame from the first base. The germline V gene (reference sequence) supplies CDR1 SEHNR and CDR2 FQNEAQ. According to the study, the label for this sample's treatment or condition signals: in vitro stimulation with specific CMV peptide epitopes to enrich CMV-specific T cells. This clonotype was observed at least ten times. It lacks a known antigen. No qualities accompany the bases; no much larger clone lies one base away. Sequenced using an Illumina HiSeq 1500. TCRdb reran the public reads through fastp at Q25 and MiXCR, keeping productive beta chains. All rows with the same CDR3 protein become a single entry with the most common DNA and genes. Counted in this sample were some 920,000 distinct CDR3 sequences; about a third of them appeared once. The biggest ten clones account for around an eighth of the sample.

On the study overall, not on this receptor specifically: Carriers of CMV infection plus the relevant HLA type were discriminated by the cumulative frequency of public TCR beta family members in the study cohort and in an independent approximately 400-donor cohort. In the ex vivo response, HLA-C-restricted CMV-specific TCR beta clonotypes were dominant, and in two of eight donors the single most frequent clonotype came from this HLA-C-restricted group.

The clonotype was recovered from a human donor in good health (CMV status not recorded). Some clones in this sample may be carry-over from other donors' samples. The sequence joins TRBV7-9 to TRBJ2-7; no D segment can be confidently identified. The material was cultured CD8+ T cells from PBMCs, obtained from culture after CMV antigen stimulation. CDR3 reads: CASSFDGSYEQYF. DNA sequence: TGTGCCAGCAGCTTCGACGGATCCTACGAGCAGTACTTC.